A single sample is the source of the 32 T cell receptor beta chains below, sequenced in a study of cytomegalovirus exposure and HLA in healthy donors. The primer mix had 60 Vbeta and 13 Jbeta primers. Only in-frame clones appear in the TCRdb table, and some are missing; sequencing was by immunoSEQ multiplex PCR. The repertoire has tens of thousands of clones, 72% of them found once; the top ten carry about 6%. The sequenced sample was PBMCs. Receptors originate from a man younger than 40 in good health and CMV-seronegative.

This clone was seen just once. The chain has TRBV11-2 and TRBJ2-7, with unresolved D. V dropped 0 bases and J dropped 2 bases, with 5 bases sitting between them. CDR3 length equals 13 residues. In germline, CDR1 is SGHAT, CDR2 FQNNGV. CDR3 protein: CASSLDPTYEQYF. The CDR3 coding sequence is TGTGCCAGCAGCTTAGATCCCACCTACGAGCAGTACTTC.

Here the CDR3 reads CASSFEGLGGTGELFF. DNA for the CDR3: TGCGCCAGTTCTTTTGAGGGACTAGGGGGCACCGGGGAGCTGTTTTTT. V usage is TRBV4-1 and J usage is TRBJ2-2; 8 nucleotides line up with TRBD2. Germline assignment: CDR1 MGHRA and CDR2 YSYEKL. The J segment lost 4 bases and the V segment lost 9 bases, leaving 13 bases of the junction unmatched. The CDR3 spans 16 residues.

This clone occurred a few times. The V gene is TRBV5-1, the J gene TRBJ2-7, with 9 bases matching TRBD2. V was clipped by 2 bases and J by 5 bases; unmatched bases: 5. Germline V gene lookup returns CDR1 SGHRS and CDR2 YFSETQ. This CDR3 spans 14 amino acids. This chain's CDR3 is CASSFSGSLNEQYF. CDR3 coding DNA: TGCGCCAGCAGCTTTAGCGGGAGCTTGAACGAGCAGTACTTC. Full variable domain (outside the CDR3, taken from reference TRBV5-1 and TRBJ2-7): KAGVTQTPRYLIKTRGQQVTLSCSPISGHRSVSWYQQTPGQGLQFLFEYFSETQRNKGNFPGRFSGRQFSNSRSEMNVSTLELGDSALYLCASSFSGSLNEQYFGPGTRLTVT.

V usage is TRBV25-1 and J usage is TRBJ2-1; 10 bases align to TRBD1. Germline V gene sequence: CDR1 MGHDK, CDR2 SYGVNS. The CDR3 totals 15 residues. V was pared by 8 bases and J by 6 bases, with 10 bases of the junction left unmatched. The CDR3 nucleotides are TGTGCCAGCGACCCGGGACAGGGGTTTGGCAATGAGCAGTTCTTC. Translation: CASDPGQGFGNEQFF.

The gene calls are TRBV7-9 and TRBJ2-5; TRBD1 aligns across 8 bases. Germline CDR1 is SEHNR and CDR2 is FQNEAQ (reference sequence). After removal of 5 bases from V and 2 bases from J, the junction contained 7 bases not matched to a gene. The CDR3 loop spans 15 amino acids. This CDR3 is CASSAGGQKQETQYF. The CDR3 DNA is TGTGCCAGCAGCGCAGGGGGCCAAAAACAAGAGACCCAGTACTTC.

The chain employs TRBV18 and TRBJ1-4, with 7 bases aligning to TRBD1. CDR1 KGHSH and CDR2 LQKENI come from the germline V gene. The V segment lost 3 bases and the J segment 11 bases; nucleotides outside the gene matches: 6. This CDR3 is 13 amino acids long. The CDR3 nucleotides are TGTGCCAGCTCACCGAATACAGGGGAGAAACTGTTTTTT. It encodes CASSPNTGEKLFF.

The rearrangement links TRBV29-1 to TRBJ1-1, with D unresolved. Germline CDR1 SQVTM, CDR2 ANQGSEA. The CDR3 covers 12 residues. With 4 bases removed from V and 3 bases from J, the gap between germline ends came to 9 bases. DNA of the CDR3: TGCAGCGTTGCTAGGCTGTACACTGAAGCTTTCTTT. Translated: CSVARLYTEAFF.

The V call is TRBV7-8, the J call TRBJ2-3; a possible D gene is TRBD2 (6 bases). The CDR3 is 20 amino acids. The V gene's germline CDR1 is SGHVS and CDR2 FQNEAQ. Trimming cost V 0 bases and J 1 base, with 23 bases left between them. The CDR3 loop is CASSLAAGMVGEWGTDTQYF. The DNA of the CDR3 is TGTGCCAGCAGCTTAGCCGCGGGAATGGTCGGAGAATGGGGCACAGATACGCAGTATTTT.

V is TRBV19 and J is TRBJ1-1, with 8 bases aligning to TRBD1. From germline, CDR1 is LNHDA and CDR2 SQIVND (reference sequence). Losses at the gene ends were 3 bases for V and 5 bases for J; bases not matched to a gene: 14. The CDR3 contains 17 residues. This CDR3 is CASSINPSRGRRTEAFF. The CDR3 DNA reads TGTGCCAGTAGTATTAATCCAAGCAGGGGGCGGCGGACTGAAGCTTTCTTT.

This chain connects TRBV11-2 to TRBJ2-5; D gene unclear. The CDR3 consists of 13 residues. Germline CDR1 is SGHAT and CDR2 is FQNNGV. Between the trimmed V and J ends, which lost 2 bases and 1 base, there was a span of 5 bases. The CDR3 sequence: CASSLLSQETQYF. The CDR3 DNA reads as TGTGCCAGCAGCTTATTATCCCAAGAGACCCAGTACTTC.

Relative to its sample, this clone is large. The genes are TRBV6-4 and TRBJ2-2; 10 positions agree with TRBD1. This CDR3 is built from 14 residues. In germline, CDR1 is MRHNA, CDR2 SNTAGT. Germline trimming cut 3 bases from V and 6 bases from J; bases unmatched to any gene: 1. As DNA, the CDR3 is TGTGCCAGCAGTGAGACAGGGGGCGCCGGGGAGCTGTTTTTT. The encoded protein is CASSETGGAGELFF.

The rearrangement uses TRBV5-8 and TRBJ1-2; 9 nucleotides match TRBD1. The CDR3 has 14 amino acids. The trim removed 4 bases at V and 7 bases at J, leaving 8 bases unmatched. Germline V gives CDR1 SGHTS, CDR2 YDEGEE. The CDR3 is CASSPGTGSRGYTF. Here the CDR3 DNA reads TGTGCCAGCAGCCCGGGGACAGGGTCCCGTGGCTACACCTTC.

This clone has just one count. The rearrangement joins TRBV14 to TRBJ2-7, with 7 positions matching TRBD1. This CDR3 region has 12 residues. With V trimmed by 4 bases and J by 7 bases, 4 bases remained unmatched. The germline gives CDR1 SGHDN, CDR2 FVKESK. CDR3 sequence: CASSPTGWEQYF. The CDR3 DNA is TGTGCCAGCAGCCCGACAGGGTGGGAGCAGTACTTC.

This clone was seen a few times. The rearrangement joins TRBV7-2 to TRBJ1-5; D is possibly TRBD1 (6 bases). The germline gives CDR1 SGHTA, CDR2 FQGNSA. V shed 5 bases and J shed 8 bases, with 16 bases lying between them. The CDR3 is made up of 14 amino acids. The chain's CDR3 is CASSRAGAVEPQHF. CDR3 DNA sequence: TGTGCCAGCAGCCGCGCGGGGGCTGTGGAGCCCCAGCATTTT.

This chain joins TRBV20-1 and TRBJ2-5; D gene unclear. CDR1 is DFQATT and CDR2 is SNEGSKA in the germline V gene (reference sequence). The CDR3 runs to 11 residues. Here the CDR3 reads CSAQNQETQYF. CDR3 in DNA: TGCAGCGCTCAGAACCAAGAGACCCAGTACTTC.

The gene calls are TRBV5-1 and TRBJ2-2, with 8 bases lining up with TRBD2. V was pared by 2 bases and J by 6 bases, with 6 bases of the junction left unmatched. The CDR3 extends over 15 amino acids. CDR1 and CDR2 (germline): SGHRS, YFSETQ. The DNA of the CDR3 is TGCGCCAGCAGCTTTGGGACTAGACAGCCCGGGGAGCTGTTTTTT. Translated: CASSFGTRQPGELFF.

The count of this clone is one. The chain combines TRBV30 with TRBJ2-7; tentatively, D is TRBD1 (6 bases). There are 11 residues in the CDR3. The ends were cut back, 5 bases at V and 5 bases at J, with 10 bases in the middle. Germline V lookup: CDR1 GTSNPN, CDR2 SVGIG (reference sequence). CDR3: CAWAQGHEQYF. In nucleotides, the CDR3 is TGTGCCTGGGCCCAGGGGCACGAGCAGTACTTC.

The V and J genes are TRBV5-1 and TRBJ2-5; 9 bases are shared with TRBD1. The V gene's germline CDR1 is SGHRS and CDR2 YFSETQ. The CDR3 spans 14 residues. With 4 bases clipped from V and 3 bases from J, the junction kept 4 bases outside the gene matches. The CDR3 coding sequence is TGCGCCAGCAGCGCAAGGACAGGGGAAGAGACCCAGTACTTC. It yields the protein CASSARTGEETQYF.

J is TRBJ1-3 and V is TRBV4-1; 9 bases are shared with TRBD1. V lost 3 bases to trimming and J lost 2 bases; unmatched junction nucleotides: 5. The germline V gene encodes CDR1 MGHRA and CDR2 YSYEKL. CDR3 length: 16 residues. CDR3 amino acids: CASSQADRGAGNTIYF. CDR3 coding DNA: TGCGCCAGCAGCCAGGCCGACAGGGGGGCTGGAAACACCATATATTTT.

The chain carries TRBV11-2 and TRBJ2-2; tentatively, D is TRBD2 (5 bases). The CDR3 contains 15 residues. The V and J ends lost 2 bases and 3 bases respectively, with 10 bases between them. The germline V gene has CDR1 SGHAT and CDR2 FQNNGV. DNA of the CDR3: TGTGCCAGCAGCTTAATCGGGAAACACACCGGGGAGCTGTTTTTT. Protein: CASSLIGKHTGELFF. Using reference TRBV11-2 and TRBJ2-2 for the parts outside the CDR3, the full variable domain is EAGVAQSPRYKIIEKRQSVAFWCNPISGHATLYWYQQILGQGPKLLIQFQNNGVVDDSQLPKDRFSAERLKGVDSTLKIQPAKLEDSAVYLCASSLIGKHTGELFFGEGSRLTVL.

The V and J genes are TRBV10-2 and TRBJ1-1; tentatively, D is TRBD1 (6 bases). Trimming removed 6 bases from V and 1 base from J, with 9 bases in between. Germline V gene lookup returns CDR1 WSHSY and CDR2 SAAADI. This CDR3 has 13 residues. In DNA, the CDR3 is TGCGCCAGCAGGGGGGACAAGAACACTGAAGCTTTCTTT. The encoded protein is CASRGDKNTEAFF.

The chain combines TRBV5-1 with TRBJ1-2, with D maybe TRBD1 (6 bases). V was pared by 0 bases and J by 4 bases, with 10 bases between. From germline, CDR1 is SGHRS and CDR2 YFSETQ. This CDR3 has 14 residues. The CDR3 here is CASSLGGLGYGYTF. CDR3 coding DNA: TGCGCCAGCAGCTTGGGGGGGCTTGGCTATGGCTACACCTTC.

This clone was recorded once. For the CDR3, the DNA is TGTGCCAGCACGCTAGCGGGAGGTTCCTACAATGAGCAGTTCTTC. Encoded protein: CASTLAGGSYNEQFF. This chain connects TRBV7-8 to TRBJ2-1; 11 nucleotides match TRBD2. The CDR3 spans 15 residues. Losses at the gene ends were 7 bases for V and 1 base for J; bases not matched to a gene: 3. The germline V gene has CDR1 SGHVS and CDR2 FQNEAQ.

The chain couples TRBV10-1 to TRBJ1-1; D is uncertain. Germline V CDR1 and CDR2: WNHNN, SYGVQD (reference sequence). The CDR3 spans 13 residues. Trimming stripped 0 bases from V and 1 base from J, with 3 bases between. The CDR3 coding sequence is TGCGCCAGCAGTGAGTCTAGGAACACTGAAGCTTTCTTT. Amino acid sequence: CASSESRNTEAFF.

This rearrangement joins TRBV30 to TRBJ2-5, with D perhaps TRBD1 (5 bases). The V end lost 0 bases, the J end lost 2 bases, and 13 bases lay between the germline ends. The CDR3 runs to 15 residues. CDR1 is GTSNPN, CDR2 SVGIG, per germline (reference sequence). The chain's CDR3 is CAWSVASRQQETQYF. The DNA of the CDR3 is TGTGCCTGGAGTGTAGCTTCCCGACAGCAAGAGACCCAGTACTTC.

This rearrangement joins TRBV5-1 to TRBJ2-1; TRBD2 matches at 8 bases. The CDR3 loop spans 17 amino acids. Trimming took 0 bases from V and 6 from J; bases not matched to a gene: 11. Germline-derived CDR1 and CDR2 are SGHRS and YFSETQ. CDR3 sequence reads: CASSLAAGEPSINEQFF. In DNA, the CDR3 is TGCGCCAGCAGCTTGGCAGCGGGAGAACCCTCAATCAATGAGCAGTTCTTC.

The V call is TRBV5-1, the J call TRBJ2-3; 13 nucleotides agree with TRBD2. Germline loops: CDR1 SGHRS, CDR2 YFSETQ. V trimming: 5 bases; J trimming: 4 bases; junction bases outside the gene matches: 7. The CDR3 spans 16 residues. This chain's CDR3 is CASSSGLAGIPDTQYF. The CDR3 region has the DNA TGCGCCAGCAGTTCGGGACTAGCGGGGATCCCAGATACGCAGTATTTT.

This rearrangement joins TRBV4-2 to TRBJ2-5; D remains ambiguous. The CDR3 covers 14 residues. V was clipped by 0 bases and J by 5 bases, with 10 bases between them. The V gene's germline CDR1 is LGHNA and CDR2 YNFKEQ. The CDR3: CASSQEQAEETQYF. The CDR3 coding sequence is TGTGCCAGCAGCCAAGAGCAGGCTGAGGAGACCCAGTACTTC.

This clone has only a few counts. V is TRBV11-2 and J is TRBJ2-1, with a possible D match to TRBD2 (6 bases). Germline assignment: CDR1 SGHAT and CDR2 FQNNGV. With 5 bases removed from V and 1 base from J, the gap between germline ends came to 18 bases. The CDR3 has 17 amino acids. Written as DNA, the CDR3 is TGTGCCAGCAGCCCCGGGGGAGCCTTCTTTTCCTACAATGAGCAGTTCTTC. This codes for CASSPGGAFFSYNEQFF.

This clone qualifies as medium-sized (0.01 to 0.1%). The rearrangement uses TRBV6-5 and TRBJ1-2, with a weak D call TRBD1 (6 bases). Germline-derived CDR1 and CDR2 are MNHEY and SVGAGI. The CDR3 extends over 12 amino acids. V was trimmed by 5 bases and J by 8 bases, leaving 12 bases between them. The CDR3, as DNA: TGTGCCAGCAGTCGTACAGGGCTCGGCTACACCTTC. This codes for CASSRTGLGYTF.

V and J are TRBV19 and TRBJ2-1, with 8 bases that match TRBD2. Trimming at V came to 1 base and at J to 8 bases, leaving 4 bases not matched to a gene. Germline V gene data show CDR1 as LNHDA and CDR2 as SQIVND (reference sequence). This CDR3 is 14 amino acids long. The CDR3 is CASSIAGGRDEQFF. CDR3 DNA: TGTGCCAGTAGTATAGCGGGAGGGAGGGATGAGCAGTTCTTC.

The rearrangement joins TRBV2 to TRBJ2-7, with D possibly being TRBD1 (6 bases). The germline CDR1 and CDR2 sequences are SNHLY and FYNNEI. This CDR3 contains 16 residues. The ends were cut back, 2 bases at V and 4 bases at J, with 18 bases in the middle. The CDR3 region is CASSESRSGVLYEQYF. The CDR3 bases are TGTGCCAGCAGTGAAAGTAGGTCAGGGGTTCTATACGAGCAGTACTTC.